Sequencing of this T cell receptor (beta chain) was carried out in a study of cytomegalovirus exposure and HLA in healthy donors. Study-level results: A later analysis linked a missense DCLRE1C variant to TCR beta V- and J-gene trimming.

Germline V gene lookup returns CDR1 SGHNT and CDR2 YYREEE (reference sequence). Between the trimmed V and J ends, which lost 0 bases and 4 bases, there was a span of 10 bases. The CDR3 loop spans 14 amino acids. Primers for the PCR totalled 60 Vbeta and 13 Jbeta. Only in-frame clones appear in the TCRdb table, and some are missing; sequencing was by immunoSEQ multiplex PCR. This sample carries some 130,000 clones, over 60% of them seen once, and the ten largest clones take just over 1%. Regarding this clone: Its antigen is still unknown.

The rearrangement links TRBV5-4 to TRBJ2-5; D gene unclear. Sample: PBMCs. The TCR sequence derives from a human donor in good health. The CDR3 is CASSLDPTGETQYF. For the CDR3, the DNA is TGTGCCAGCAGCTTGGATCCGACGGGAGAGACCCAGTACTTC.